The present entry profiles one T cell receptor beta chain with its context. Germline V lookup: CDR1 SNHLY, CDR2 FYNNEI. The CDR3 totals 16 residues. V dropped 7 bases and J dropped 2; count of bases not matched to a gene: 10. The data originate from a study of blood T cell repertoires in COVID-19. Turning to the study itself: Samples of COVID-19 (acute and convalescent) were obtained from the United States, Italy and Spain. Sources were T cells, B-cell-depleted T cells, or PBMCs; the material itself was cDNA or gDNA.

Authors' data handling: How many nucleated cells were present was estimated from reference gene primer amplification. TCRdb keeps only in-frame clones here, not all; method: immunoSEQ multiplex PCR. Clonal size and the V and J genes are those of that table, whereas D and trimming came from the DNA. The data contain around 130,000 clones, roughly four fifths of them singletons. The sample consisted of peripheral blood. The TCR was taken from a human donor in a cohort sampled during active COVID-19. This chain connects TRBV2 to TRBJ1-5; 8 bases are shared with TRBD1. The CDR3 DNA reads TGTGCCAGCACCGGATCAGGGGGCCTTGGCAATCAGCCCCAGCATTTT. Protein product: CASTGSGGLGNQPQHF. Drawing the rest from reference TRBV2 and TRBJ1-5, the complete variable domain is EPEVTQTPSHQVTQMGQEVILRCVPISNHLYFYWYRQILGQKVEFLVSFYNNEISEKSEIFDDQFSVERPDGSNFTLKIRSTKLEDSAMYFCASTGSGGLGNQPQHFGDGTRLSIL.